One and the same sample provided the 10 T cell receptor beta chains below, sequenced in a study of spatial heterogeneity in lung cancer. Time point defined: blood at routine non-recurrence follow-up after resection. Whole RNA obtained from tumor, nontumor lung or frozen PBMC underwent sequencing without sorting. Via MiXCR, TCRdb re-called the 5' RACE reads, giving one row per CDR3 protein. The table shows 95,000 to 130,000 distinct CDR3 sequences, with 12% occurring only once. Here the sequenced sample was PBMCs, taken at follow-up. The receptors were sampled from a male donor with early-stage non-small cell lung cancer.

The chain joins TRBV6-2 or TRBV6-3 to TRBJ1-5, with TRBD1 identical over 8 bases. Germline V gene sequence: CDR1 MNHEY, CDR2 SVGEGT. The trim removed 6 bases at V and 2 bases at J, leaving 9 bases unmatched. The CDR3 contains 16 residues. CDR3 nucleotide sequence: TGTGCCAGCAGACGGACAGGGACTCGGGGCAATCAGCCCCAGCATTTT. It translates to CASRRTGTRGNQPQHF.

This clonotype was counted at least ten times. This chain connects TRBV6-5 to TRBJ2-7, with no clear D. The ends were cut back, 2 bases at V and 4 bases at J, with 12 bases in the middle. The CDR3 loop spans 14 amino acids. Germline lookup yields CDR1 MNHEY and CDR2 SVGAGI. The CDR3 spells CASSYIGSTYEQYF. CDR3 nucleotide sequence: TGTGCCAGCAGTTACATCGGCAGTACTTACGAGCAGTACTTC.

The J gene is TRBJ2-5, the V gene TRBV9; D is unresolved. Germline V CDR1 and CDR2: SGDLS, YYNGEE. The CDR3 runs 12 residues. V shed 4 bases and J shed 5 bases, with 9 bases lying between them. The CDR3 spells CASSSPEETQYF. Here the CDR3 DNA reads TGTGCCAGCAGCTCACCGGAGGAGACCCAGTACTTC.

The genes are TRBV7-6 and TRBJ1-6; perhaps TRBD1 as D (6 bases). Germline V CDR1 and CDR2: SGHVS, FNYEAQ. Trimming took off 5 bases at V and 9 bases at J, with 17 bases between the two ends. The CDR3 is 15 amino acids. The CDR3 sequence is CASSPLTGRGSPLHF. The CDR3 DNA sequence: TGTGCCAGCAGCCCGCTGACAGGAAGAGGTTCACCCCTCCACTTT. The whole variable domain, remainder taken from reference TRBV7-6 and TRBJ1-6, is GAGVSQSPRYKVTKRGQDVALRCDPISGHVSLYWYRQALGQGPEFLTYFNYEAQQDKSGLPNDRFSAERPEGSISTLTIQRTEQRDSAMYRCASSPLTGRGSPLHFGNGTRLTVT.

The chain joins TRBV4-1 to TRBJ1-3, with D tentatively TRBD1 (5 bases). Trimming took off 9 bases at V and 2 bases at J, with 14 bases between the two ends. The CDR3 consists of 14 residues. Looked up from germline, CDR1 is MGHRA and CDR2 is YSYEKL. CDR3 in DNA: TGCGCCAGTTCCAGGGTGCCTCCTGGAAACACCATATATTTT. Encoded protein: CASSRVPPGNTIYF.

V gene TRBV29-1 combines with J gene TRBJ1-1, with 7 bases identical to TRBD1. Germline V CDR1 and CDR2: SQVTM, ANQGSEA. The CDR3 is made up of 14 amino acids. The ends lost 2 bases at V and 9 bases at J; junction bases unmatched: 12. This chain's CDR3 is CSVEPGTAPLKAFF. Here the CDR3 DNA reads TGCAGCGTTGAACCCGGGACAGCCCCCTTAAAAGCTTTCTTT.

This clonotype occurred many times. The chain recombines TRBV4-2 with TRBJ1-2; no reliable D call. The CDR3 totals 14 residues. Trimming left V 3 bases short and J 4 bases short, with 12 bases between. Germline CDR1 is LGHNA and CDR2 is YNFKEQ. CDR3 coding DNA: TGTGCCAGCAGCCAGGTCGACCGCTCCTATGGCTACACCTTC. Encoded protein: CASSQVDRSYGYTF.

This clonotype showed up many times. V and J are TRBV7-2 and TRBJ2-1; TRBD2 matches at 14 bases. CDR3 length: 15 residues. V lost 5 bases and J lost 9; bases outside the gene matches: 6. In germline, CDR1 is SGHTA, CDR2 FQGNSA. The CDR3 is CASSRLAGGLGEQFF. CDR3 bases: TGTGCCAGCAGCCGACTAGCGGGGGGGCTAGGTGAGCAGTTCTTC. The whole variable domain, remainder taken from reference TRBV7-2 and TRBJ2-1, is GAGVSQSPSNKVTEKGKDVELRCDPISGHTALYWYRQSLGQGLEFLIYFQGNSAPDKSGLPSDRFSAERTGGSVSTLTIQRTQQEDSAVYLCASSRLAGGLGEQFFGPGTRLTVL.

This rearrangement joins TRBV5-4 to TRBJ2-1, with a weak D call TRBD2 (5 bases). This CDR3 has 13 amino acids. Germline V CDR1 and CDR2: SGHNT, YYREEE (reference sequence). V gave up 1 base and J gave up 7 bases, with 9 bases separating them. CDR3 protein: CASSLFGGNEQFF. The CDR3 nucleotides are TGTGCCAGCAGCTTGTTTGGAGGAAATGAGCAGTTCTTC.

V is TRBV7-9 and J is TRBJ1-4; D perhaps matches TRBD1 (5 bases). The ends were cut back, 5 bases at V and 7 bases at J, with 8 bases in the middle. The CDR3 loop spans 12 amino acids. The germline CDR1 and CDR2 sequences are SEHNR and FQNEAQ (reference sequence). CDR3 loop: CASSRGPEKLFF. The CDR3 bases are TGTGCCAGCAGCCGGGGACCTGAAAAACTGTTTTTT.